Each of the 13 T cell receptor beta chains below was sequenced from the same sample in a study of regulatory T cells in long-lasting Graves disease. Arm-PCR of CDR3 regions and iRepertoire HTBI primers were the basis on which TCR beta libraries were built. A single record per CDR3 protein comes from TCRdb applying MiXCR to the multiplex PCR reads. The data contain about 460,000 distinct CDR3 sequences, roughly 23% of them seen just once; the ten biggest clones take up around 13%. Described time point: persistent/refractory GD, antithyroid drugs over 5 years with positive TRAb. RNA isolated from PBMCs was used to make the TCR library. The sample consisted of peripheral blood mononuclear cells (PBMCs), taken when the disease was refractory, from a patient treated with antithyroid drugs. The receptors were sampled from a female donor with Graves disease.

This clonotype was recorded many times. The gene calls are TRBV28 and TRBJ1-2; TRBD1 aligns across 8 bases. The CDR3 is made up of 14 amino acids. The V gene's germline CDR1 is MDHEN and CDR2 SYDVKM. V gave up 4 bases and J gave up 4 bases; unmatched junction bases: 5. The CDR3 DNA sequence: TGTGCCAGCAGTTCAGGGGGCCTCACCTATGGCTACACCTTC. Residues: CASSSGGLTYGYTF.

A few counts support this clonotype. This sequence joins TRBV9 and TRBJ1-2; D gene uncertain. The germline gives CDR1 SGDLS, CDR2 YYNGEE. The CDR3 runs to 13 residues. Deletions cut 3 bases from V and 6 bases from J, with 12 bases between. CDR3 loop: CASSATEFHGYTF. As DNA, the CDR3 is TGTGCCAGCAGCGCGACCGAGTTTCATGGCTACACCTTC.

There are many counts of this clonotype. The gene calls are TRBV2 and TRBJ1-1; D remains unclear. The CDR3 has 13 amino acids. V lost 4 bases and J 1 base, leaving 7 bases between the germline ends. CDR1 and CDR2 (germline): SNHLY, FYNNEI. The CDR3 reads CASSGEGNTEAFF. CDR3 DNA: TGTGCCAGCAGTGGGGAAGGGAACACTGAAGCTTTCTTT.

Many counts were recorded for this clonotype. The chain is built from TRBV28 and TRBJ2-7; D is perhaps TRBD1 (5 bases). The germline V gene encodes CDR1 MDHEN and CDR2 SYDVKM. The V end lost 5 bases, the J end lost 0 bases, and 17 bases lay between the germline ends. The CDR3 extends over 16 amino acids. CDR3 in amino acids: CASSPRQKLSSYEQYF. In DNA form, the CDR3 reads TGTGCCAGCAGTCCACGACAGAAACTTAGCTCCTACGAGCAGTACTTC.

On this clonotype itself: A much larger clone lies one base from this, so it may be a read error. The J gene is TRBJ1-2, the V gene TRBV6-5, with TRBD1 matching over 7 bases. Germline V gives CDR1 MNHEY, CDR2 SVGAGI. The CDR3 spans 13 residues. The trim removed 0 bases at V and 9 bases at J, leaving 4 bases unmatched. CDR3 amino acids: CASSYSGQRSYTF. The CDR3 DNA reads as TGTGCCAGCAGTTACTCGGGACAGCGTAGCTACACCTTC.

This clonotype showed up many times. The J gene is TRBJ1-2, the V gene TRBV25-1; no definite D call. The CDR3 extends over 12 amino acids. Trimming shortened V by 0 bases and J by 7 bases, and 6 bases separated the two germline ends. Germline loops: CDR1 MGHDK, CDR2 SYGVNS. CDR3 coding DNA: TGTGCCAGCAGTGAATATTACGTTGGCTACACCTTC. This encodes CASSEYYVGYTF.

This clonotype showed up many times. V gene TRBV2 combines with J gene TRBJ1-3, with no clear D. CDR1 is SNHLY, CDR2 FYNNEI, per germline. Trimming took off 2 bases at V and 0 bases at J, with 8 bases between the two ends. The CDR3 covers 15 residues. As DNA, the CDR3 is TGTGCCAGCAGTGAACACCGGGCCTCTGGAAACACCATATATTTT. This sequence encodes CASSEHRASGNTIYF.

Ten or more counts support this clonotype. The chain links TRBV19 to TRBJ2-2; unclear D gene. The CDR3 loop spans 16 amino acids. Trimming stripped 1 base from V and 1 base from J, with 10 bases between. Germline V gene lookup returns CDR1 LNHDA and CDR2 SQIVND (reference sequence). The CDR3 coding sequence is TGTGCCAGTAGTATAGGAGGCGCCTGGAACACCGGGGAGCTGTTTTTT. Translation: CASSIGGAWNTGELFF.

The V gene is TRBV5-8, the J gene TRBJ2-5, with D possibly TRBD1 on 6 matching bases. The germline CDR1 and CDR2 sequences are SGHTS and YDEGEE. V lost 4 bases, J lost 7 bases, and 20 bases lay in between. This CDR3 has 15 amino acids. The CDR3, as DNA: TGTGCCAGCAGCCAAGAAGGACTGGGGGCGGGGACCCAGTACTTC. Its translation: CASSQEGLGAGTQYF.

This clonotype was observed a handful of times. The chain is built from TRBV12-3 or TRBV12-4 and TRBJ1-4; the D is unclear. This CDR3 region has 16 residues. V was shortened by 7 bases and J by 4 bases, with 19 bases between the two germline ends. In DNA, the CDR3 is TGTGCCAGCACCTCTGAATTGGCGAGGAGTAATGAAAAACTGTTTTTT. This codes for CASTSELARSNEKLFF.

This clonotype was seen ten or more times. This chain uses TRBV11-2 with TRBJ2-5; no definite D call. Trimming left V 5 bases short and J 5 bases short, with 15 bases between. The CDR3 has 14 amino acids. Germline CDR1 is SGHAT and CDR2 is FQNNGV. In nucleotides, the CDR3 is TGTGCCAGCAGCCCATGGGTGGGTGGCGAGACCCAGTACTTC. Its protein product is CASSPWVGGETQYF. Drawing the rest from reference TRBV11-2 and TRBJ2-5, the complete variable domain is EAGVAQSPRYKIIEKRQSVAFWCNPISGHATLYWYQQILGQGPKLLIQFQNNGVVDDSQLPKDRFSAERLKGVDSTLKIQPAKLEDSAVYLCASSPWVGGETQYFGPGTRLLVL.

This clonotype was seen many times. The V gene is TRBV6-2 or TRBV6-3, the J gene TRBJ1-1; TRBD1 might be the D (5 bases). Trimming took 6 bases from V and 5 from J, leaving 13 bases between them. The V gene's germline CDR1 is MNHEY and CDR2 SVGEGT. The CDR3 contains 13 residues. CDR3 nucleotide sequence: TGTGCCAGCAGCCCCGGGGCCAGAACTGAAGCTTTCTTT. It is translated as CASSPGARTEAFF.

CDR3 DNA: TGTGCCAGTAGTAATACGGGTAATTCACCCCTCCACTTT. It yields the protein CASSNTGNSPLHF. The rearrangement joins TRBV19 to TRBJ1-6; D ambiguous. Looked up from germline, CDR1 is LNHDA and CDR2 is SQIVND (reference sequence). CDR3 length: 13 amino acids. Deletions cut 4 bases from V and 6 bases from J, with 7 bases between.